A single sample is the source of the 8 T cell receptor beta chains below, sequenced in a study of cytomegalovirus exposure and HLA in healthy donors. The primer mix had 60 Vbeta and 13 Jbeta primers. TCRdb's copy holds only in-frame clones and misses some; the assay was immunoSEQ multiplex PCR. The sample yields 70,000 or so clones, roughly 89% seen once. The sample was PBMCs. Receptors originate from a woman between 25 and 40 years old in good health and CMV-seronegative.

The rearrangement uses TRBV21-1 and TRBJ1-5; TRBD1 is the table's D call and was not checked against the DNA. TRBV21-1 is a pseudogene segment. CDR3 length equals 18 residues. The CDR3 nucleotides read TGTGCCAGCAGCAAAGAGAAAGGGGGACAGGGGGCCAATCAGCCCCAGCATTTT. This sequence encodes CASSKEKGGQGANQPQHF.

The V call is TRBV28, the J call TRBJ2-1; 10 positions match TRBD2. Germline-derived CDR1 and CDR2 are MDHEN and SYDVKM. Unmatched junction bases numbered 6, after V lost 7 bases and J lost 6 bases. There are 14 residues in the CDR3. CDR3 in DNA: TGTGCCAGCAACCCCGGGACTAGCGTCAATGAGCAGTTCTTC. Its translation is CASNPGTSVNEQFF.

The chain employs TRBV5-4 and TRBJ2-7; weak D call: TRBD1 (6 bases). The CDR3 totals 14 residues. The ends were cut back, 2 bases at V and 6 bases at J, with 15 bases in the middle. Looked up from germline, CDR1 is SGHNT and CDR2 is YYREEE (reference sequence). As DNA, the CDR3 is TGTGCCAGCAGCTTTTCAGGGGTGAAGGGCGAGCAGTACTTC. It encodes CASSFSGVKGEQYF.

The chain combines TRBV5-4 with TRBJ2-7; 7 positions agree with TRBD1. The CDR3 totals 15 residues. CDR1 is SGHNT and CDR2 is YYREEE in the germline V gene (reference sequence). J gave up 1 base and V 0 bases, and 4 bases lay outside the gene matches. The CDR3, as DNA: TGTGCCAGCAGCTTGGACCGGGACAGATCCTACGAGCAGTACTTC. It is translated as CASSLDRDRSYEQYF.

V and J are TRBV19 and TRBJ1-2, with D hard to call. The CDR3 is 14 amino acids. The germline V gene has CDR1 LNHDA and CDR2 SQIVND (reference sequence). Trimming pared 7 bases from V and 4 bases from J, leaving 16 bases between. The CDR3 is CASTPSGILYGYTF. CDR3 nucleotides: TGTGCCAGTACCCCCTCGGGGATCCTCTATGGCTACACCTTC.

The rearrangement joins TRBV9 to TRBJ1-1; D call uncertain. The CDR3 length is 15 residues. Trimming removed 0 bases from V and 1 base from J, with 10 bases in between. Germline-derived CDR1 and CDR2 are SGDLS and YYNGEE. CDR3 region: CASSVDWAGNTEAFF. The CDR3 nucleotides read TGTGCCAGCAGCGTAGATTGGGCAGGGAACACTGAAGCTTTCTTT.

This clone was counted once. The genes are TRBV11-1 and TRBJ2-3, with D possibly matching TRBD2 (5 bases). CDR1 and CDR2 (germline): SGHAT, FQDESV (reference sequence). The V gene lost 5 bases and the J gene lost 6 bases, with 21 bases spanning the gap. The CDR3 is made up of 16 amino acids. CDR3 loop: CASSDGPTSISDTQYF. The CDR3 region has the DNA TGTGCCAGCAGCGATGGCCCCACTAGTATTTCCGATACGCAGTATTTT.

The V gene is TRBV7-2, the J gene TRBJ2-2; tentatively, D is TRBD1 (5 bases). The length of the CDR3 is 15 residues. V was clipped by 5 bases and J by 0 bases, with 10 bases between them. Germline-derived CDR1 and CDR2 are SGHTA and FQGNSA. The CDR3 DNA follows: TGTGCCAGCAGCGTACGACAGACGAACACCGGGGAGCTGTTTTTT. Amino acid sequence: CASSVRQTNTGELFF. The full variable domain, rest sourced from reference TRBV7-2 and TRBJ2-2, is GAGVSQSPSNKVTEKGKDVELRCDPISGHTALYWYRQSLGQGLEFLIYFQGNSAPDKSGLPSDRFSAERTGGSVSTLTIQRTQQEDSAVYLCASSVRQTNTGELFFGEGSRLTVL.